This T cell receptor (beta chain) was obtained from a study of blood T cell repertoires in COVID-19. The protocol was immunoSEQ multiplex PCR, while the TCRdb copy is restricted to in-frame clones and leaves out a portion. The sample yields 270,000 or so clones, around 93% seen once. This CDR3 is 11 amino acids long. CDR1 is SQVTM and CDR2 is ANQGSEA in the germline V gene. Trimming stripped 5 bases from V and 6 bases from J, with 11 bases between. The chain is built from TRBV29-1 and TRBJ2-7; perhaps TRBD1 as D (5 bases). Sequenced input: PBMCs or T cells enriched from blood (not recorded which). The receptor's source is a man in his forties or fifties who had been exposed to COVID-19. CDR3 nucleotides: TGCAGCGTTAATTCAGGGCGCGAGCAGTACTTC. This translates into CSVNSGREQYF.